This TCR beta chain was recovered during a study of T cell responses to AZD1222 COVID-19 vaccine. The study's findings and limits: Two doses of AZD1222 preceded a rise in Spike-specific TCR breadth and depth. Clonal diversity may have been underestimated in mostly white British donors.

Worth noting for this clone: Antigen unknown.

The repertoire was sequenced with immunoSEQ multiplex PCR; TCRdb's copy has only in-frame clones and lacks some. The sample includes over 100,000 clones, more than 70% of them seen just once. Trimming cost V 6 bases and J 7 bases; bases outside gene matches: 6. This CDR3 is 13 amino acids long. Germline V lookup: CDR1 LGHDT, CDR2 YNNKEL (reference sequence). This clonotype was obtained from an adult in good health. The chain employs TRBV3-1 (or the pseudogene TRBV3-2) and TRBJ1-2; 9 nucleotides agree with TRBD1. Sequenced here: peripheral blood, sampled on day 0 of AZD1222 vaccination. CDR3 DNA sequence: TGTGCCAGCAGGCCGGACAGGGGCGTTGGCTACACCTTC. This sequence encodes CASRPDRGVGYTF.